This T cell receptor beta chain was recovered during a study of blood T cell repertoires in COVID-19. Across the study: The origin of the acute and convalescent COVID-19 samples was the United States, Italy and Spain. From T cells, B-cell-depleted T cells, or PBMCs came the material, which was cDNA or gDNA.

The V segment lost 2 bases and the J segment 3 bases; nucleotides outside the gene matches: 7. There are 16 residues in the CDR3. Germline V gene data show CDR1 as MGHRA and CDR2 as YSYEKL. This clone turned up a few times. As processed by the authors: Estimation of nucleated cell counts relied on the amplification of reference gene primers. Measured with immunoSEQ multiplex PCR; TCRdb has only the in-frame clones, and not every one. V and J calls and clone size are copied from that table; D and trimming were computed from the DNA. The data hold about 190,000 clones, with about three quarters observed a single time.

The chain has TRBV4-1 and TRBJ2-1; 7 bases are shared with TRBD2. The sequencing sample was made of peripheral blood. The clonotype was recovered from a woman of 80 years or more with active or convalescent COVID-19. The CDR3 protein is CASSQQLANNYNEQFF. Written as DNA, the CDR3 is TGCGCCAGCAGCCAACAACTAGCGAATAACTACAATGAGCAGTTCTTC.